The entry below gives a single T cell receptor beta chain sequence along with its context. Its specificity is unknown. This sample was taken from a study of OX40 agonist ivuxolimab in advanced cancers. Study-wide context: Cancers in dose escalation were hepatocellular, melanoma, renal cell and head and neck. Whole-study results and caveats: At 0.1 to 3.0 mg/kg and by week 6, CD4+ and CD8+ T cells in the blood had expanded clonally. Partial responders at 0.1-3.0 mg/kg showed near-lowest clonal expansion.

CDR3 length: 15 residues. Germline CDR1 MDHEN, CDR2 SYDVKM. The junction had 7 bases not matched to a gene; V was cut back by 6 bases and J by 0 bases. Clones were read by immunoSEQ multiplex PCR, and TCRdb kept only the in-frame ones, dropping some. The data show 85,000 to 100,000 clones, around 85% seen once. The clonotype was recovered from an adult with an advanced solid tumor such as melanoma, head and neck, liver or kidney cancer. The specimen comprised CD4+ or CD8+ T cells sorted from blood, sampled in a trial of the OX40 agonist ivuxolimab. The chain is built from TRBV28 and TRBJ2-7, with TRBD2 matching 8 bases. The DNA for the CDR3 is TGTGCCAGCAGGCTCAGCGGGAGTACCTCCTACGAGCAGTACTTC. This sequence encodes CASRLSGSTSYEQYF.